Each of the 24 T cell receptor beta chains below was sequenced from the same sample in a study of shared clonotypes between healthy human individuals. The assay was immunoSEQ multiplex PCR, and TCRdb's table has in-frame clones only and misses some. The profile covers 2 million or so clones, with less than 95% appearing a single time and roughly 1% taken by the ten largest. As defined, naive CD8 cells were CD45RO-negative and positively selected for CCR7, with terminally differentiated effector memory CD45RA+ cells excluded. The material sequenced was naive CD8+ T cells sorted from blood. The receptors come from a man aged 18 to 29 in good health.

The chain links TRBV27 to TRBJ1-6, with unresolved D. The V gene lost 3 bases and the J gene lost 0 bases, with 6 bases spanning the gap. CDR3 length: 15 residues. Per the germline V gene, CDR1 is MNHEY and CDR2 is SMNVEV (reference sequence). The CDR3 here is CASSFQSSYNSPLHF. CDR3 DNA sequence: TGTGCCAGCAGTTTTCAGAGCTCCTATAATTCACCCCTCCACTTT.

CDR3 DNA: TGCGCCAGCAGCTCGCCCAGGGGGGAACCTATCGCCGGGGAGCTGTTTTTT. Encoded protein: CASSSPRGEPIAGELFF. The chain joins TRBV5-1 to TRBJ2-2; perhaps TRBD1 as D (7 bases). The V gene's germline CDR1 is SGHRS and CDR2 YFSETQ. CDR3 length: 17 amino acids. The V end lost 3 bases, the J end lost 6 bases, and 21 bases lay between the germline ends.

In this sample, this clone turned up once. The chain carries TRBV4-2 and TRBJ2-1, with 7 bases matching TRBD2. V lost 5 bases to trimming and J lost 9 bases; unmatched junction nucleotides: 13. Germline CDR1 reads LGHNA; CDR2 reads YNFKEQ. The CDR3 covers 15 residues. This CDR3 reads CASSEVGGVWSEQFF. The CDR3 DNA is TGTGCCAGCAGCGAAGTGGGGGGGGTGTGGAGTGAGCAGTTCTTC.

The rearrangement links TRBV2 to TRBJ2-1; 8 bases agree with TRBD2. V dropped 8 bases and J dropped 5; count of bases not matched to a gene: 11. This CDR3 contains 15 residues. Per germline, CDR1 SNHLY and CDR2 FYNNEI. CDR3 protein: CASGNSGSLDNEQFF. The CDR3 DNA follows: TGTGCCAGCGGGAACAGCGGGAGTCTCGACAATGAGCAGTTCTTC.

Of note for this clone: This same CDR3 is encoded by further DNA sequences in the sample. The chain has TRBV29-1 and TRBJ2-3; the D gene is possibly TRBD1 (5 bases). The CDR3 runs to 13 residues. Germline V lookup: CDR1 SQVTM, CDR2 ANQGSEA. V was pared by 2 bases and J by 0 bases, with 6 bases between. DNA of the CDR3: TGCAGCGTTGAAAGGGGAAGCACAGATACGCAGTATTTT. Protein sequence: CSVERGSTDTQYF.

This clone was seen once. The chain combines TRBV28 with TRBJ1-6, with 9 nucleotides matching TRBD1. V was pared by 1 base and J by 9 bases, with 13 bases of the junction left unmatched. CDR3 length: 18 amino acids. Germline values: CDR1 MDHEN, CDR2 SYDVKM. The CDR3 protein is CASSLSKSGQGLASPLHF. CDR3 coding DNA: TGTGCCAGCAGTTTATCTAAATCGGGACAGGGACTTGCTTCACCCCTCCACTTT.

The gene calls are TRBV7-9 and TRBJ2-4, with D possibly matching TRBD1 (6 bases). Germline values: CDR1 SEHNR, CDR2 FQNEAQ (reference sequence). The CDR3 sequence is 17 residues long. V lost 5 bases and J lost 0, with 17 bases in between. The CDR3 DNA sequence: TGTGCCAGCAGCCCCTCCCTCGGGACACAAGCCAAAAACATTCAGTACTTC. Encoded protein: CASSPSLGTQAKNIQYF.

The chain employs TRBV5-8 and TRBJ1-5; a possible D gene is TRBD1 (5 bases). Germline-derived CDR1 and CDR2 are SGHTS and YDEGEE. The CDR3 contains 15 residues. Trimming removed 0 bases from V and 4 bases from J, with 11 bases in between. The CDR3: CASSLEGRTNQPQHF. DNA of the CDR3: TGTGCCAGCAGCTTGGAAGGACGGACAAATCAGCCCCAGCATTTT. Combining the CDR3 with reference TRBV5-8 and TRBJ1-5 gives the whole variable domain EAGVTQSPTHLIKTRGQQATLRCSPISGHTSVYWYQQALGLGLQFLLWYDEGEERNRGNFPPRFSGRQFPNYSSELNVNALELEDSALYLCASSLEGRTNQPQHFGDGTRLSIL.

The rearrangement joins TRBV4-1 to TRBJ1-5, with D tentatively TRBD1 (6 bases). The germline gives CDR1 MGHRA, CDR2 YSYEKL. The CDR3 consists of 15 residues. V lost 0 bases and J lost 8, with 14 bases in between. The CDR3, as DNA: TGCGCCAGCAGCCAAGATTCAGGGGTCATGAAGCCCCAGCATTTT. It yields the protein CASSQDSGVMKPQHF.

This rearrangement joins TRBV9 to TRBJ2-1; the D is unclear. CDR3 length: 13 amino acids. The germline V and J ends were trimmed by 5 bases and 2 bases, with 8 bases remaining between them. Germline loops: CDR1 SGDLS, CDR2 YYNGEE. The CDR3: CASSPPPYNEQFF. Here the CDR3 DNA reads TGTGCCAGCAGTCCACCGCCCTACAATGAGCAGTTCTTC. The full variable domain, with the rest looked up from reference TRBV9 and TRBJ2-1, is DSGVTQTPKHLITATGQRVTLRCSPRSGDLSVYWYQQSLDQGLQFLIQYYNGEERAKGNILERFSAQQFPDLHSELNLSSLELGDSALYFCASSPPPYNEQFFGPGTRLTVL.

V and J are TRBV6-6 and TRBJ2-7, with 13 bases identical to TRBD2. There are 14 residues in the CDR3. Unmatched junction bases numbered 3, after V lost 10 bases and J lost 0 bases. Germline V lookup: CDR1 MNHNY, CDR2 SVGAGI (reference sequence). DNA of the CDR3: TGTGCCACAACTAGCGGGGGGGCCTCCTACGAGCAGTACTTC. Amino acids: CATTSGGASYEQYF.

The gene calls are TRBV7-6 and TRBJ1-1; TRBD1 aligns across 10 bases. The CDR3 covers 12 residues. The junction had 3 bases not matched to a gene; V was cut back by 6 bases and J by 8 bases. Per germline, CDR1 SGHVS and CDR2 FNYEAQ. In DNA form, the CDR3 reads TGTGCCAGCAGTTTGACAGGGGGCGAAGCTTTCTTT. This gives the protein CASSLTGGEAFF.

In regard to this clone: The identical CDR3 is also encoded by other nucleotide sequences in the sample. J is TRBJ1-1 and V is TRBV10-1; D not resolved. The germline V and J ends were trimmed by 3 bases and 1 base, with 3 bases remaining between them. CDR1 and CDR2 (germline): WNHNN, SYGVQD (reference sequence). The CDR3 runs to 12 residues. The CDR3 DNA follows: TGCGCCAGCAGTGACCCGAACACTGAAGCTTTCTTT. Its protein is CASSDPNTEAFF.

This clone appeared a single time. The chain has TRBV10-2 and TRBJ2-7; 11 nucleotides line up with TRBD2. The germline gives CDR1 WSHSY, CDR2 SAAADI. The CDR3 totals 15 residues. V trimming: 2 bases; J trimming: 4 bases; junction bases outside the gene matches: 4. CDR3 protein: CASSEPSSGGYEQYF. CDR3 DNA: TGCGCCAGCAGTGAGCCTTCTAGCGGGGGGTACGAGCAGTACTTC.

The rearrangement uses TRBV28 and TRBJ1-4, with a possible D match to TRBD1 (5 bases). The germline V gene has CDR1 MDHEN and CDR2 SYDVKM. This CDR3 comprises 11 residues. V lost 3 bases, J lost 11 bases, and 7 bases lay in between. CDR3 sequence: CASSLGGKLFF. The CDR3 nucleotides are TGTGCCAGCAGTTTGGGGGGGAAACTGTTTTTT.

V is TRBV7-9 and J is TRBJ2-1, with D possibly matching TRBD2 (6 bases). The germline V gene encodes CDR1 SEHNR and CDR2 FQNEAQ (reference sequence). This CDR3 has 16 residues. V was trimmed by 4 bases and J by 0 bases, leaving 13 bases between them. The CDR3 bases are TGTGCCAGCAGCTCGCGGGACTTTAGCTCCTACAATGAGCAGTTCTTC. This translates into CASSSRDFSSYNEQFF. Looking up the rest from reference TRBV7-9 and TRBJ2-1 gives the full variable domain: DTGVSQNPRHKITKRGQNVTFRCDPISEHNRLYWYRQTLGQGPEFLTYFQNEAQLEKSRLLSDRFSAERPKGSFSTLEIQRTEQGDSAMYLCASSSRDFSSYNEQFFGPGTRLTVL.

This clone was seen just once. The chain has TRBV5-1 and TRBJ2-5; tentatively, D is TRBD2 (6 bases). V lost 4 bases to trimming and J lost 7 bases, with 17 bases between them. The CDR3 covers 14 residues. Germline CDR1 and CDR2: SGHRS and YFSETQ. The DNA for the CDR3 is TGCGCCAGCAGCGGGGACTCGGGTGGCGTGACCCAGTACTTC. As protein: CASSGDSGGVTQYF.

This chain connects TRBV4-1 to TRBJ1-5; TRBD1 agrees at 9 bases. The CDR3 length is 16 residues. V shed 2 bases and J 7 bases; nucleotides not matched to a gene: 9. CDR1 and CDR2 (germline): MGHRA, YSYEKL. CDR3 in amino acids: CASSQLMGQGDQPQHF. CDR3 DNA sequence: TGCGCCAGCAGCCAATTAATGGGACAGGGAGACCAGCCCCAGCATTTT.

The chain joins TRBV7-8 to TRBJ1-1; D unresolved. This CDR3 is built from 17 residues. Trimming shortened V by 0 bases and J by 4 bases, and 18 bases separated the two germline ends. Germline V gives CDR1 SGHVS, CDR2 FQNEAQ. CDR3 region: CASSLASGPRPSTEAFF. In DNA form, the CDR3 reads TGTGCCAGCAGCTTAGCGTCCGGACCCCGGCCCAGCACTGAAGCTTTCTTT.

The rearrangement uses TRBV27 and TRBJ2-7; TRBD1 aligns across 10 bases. The CDR3 consists of 14 residues. J gave up 5 bases and V 6 bases, and 7 bases lay outside the gene matches. Germline CDR1 reads MNHEY; CDR2 reads SMNVEV (reference sequence). CDR3 sequence (DNA): TGTGCCAGCAGAACGACAGGGGGCTTCGACGAGCAGTACTTC. Protein sequence: CASRTTGGFDEQYF.

This chain joins TRBV28 and TRBJ1-1, with D possibly TRBD1 on 5 matching bases. CDR1 and CDR2 from the germline V gene are MDHEN and SYDVKM. V dropped 3 bases and J dropped 1 base, with 9 bases sitting between them. The CDR3 has 14 residues. The CDR3 nucleotides read TGTGCCAGCAGTTTCACGGGACGGAACACTGAAGCTTTCTTT. It codes for CASSFTGRNTEAFF. The entire variable domain, with the rest obtained from reference TRBV28 and TRBJ1-1, is as follows: DVKVTQSSRYLVKRTGEKVFLECVQDMDHENMFWYRQDPGLGLRLIYFSYDVKMKEKGDIPEGYSVSREKKERFSLILESASTNQTSMYLCASSFTGRNTEAFFGQGTRLTVV.

This rearrangement joins TRBV9 to TRBJ1-1; D is undetermined. V lost 0 bases to trimming and J lost 4 bases, with 16 bases between them. Germline V gives CDR1 SGDLS, CDR2 YYNGEE. The CDR3 covers 16 residues. The CDR3 nucleotides read TGTGCCAGCAGCGTAGGAGGCGGTGGGTATGTCACTGAAGCTTTCTTT. This gives the protein CASSVGGGGYVTEAFF.

The V call is TRBV27, the J call TRBJ2-7; D gene ambiguous. Between the trimmed V and J ends, which lost 8 bases and 4 bases, there was a span of 12 bases. From germline, CDR1 is MNHEY and CDR2 SMNVEV (reference sequence). This CDR3 has 12 amino acids. For the CDR3, the DNA is TGTGCCAGCGGTACGATGCCGTACGAGCAGTACTTC. Protein product: CASGTMPYEQYF.

The gene calls are TRBV27 and TRBJ2-2, with D maybe TRBD1 (5 bases). V lost 10 bases to trimming and J lost 4 bases, with 22 bases between them. CDR1 and CDR2 (germline): MNHEY, SMNVEV (reference sequence). The CDR3 extends over 16 amino acids. The CDR3, as DNA: TGTGCCACCGCGGTCCAGGGATCGTTTGGCACCGGGGAGCTGTTTTTT. Amino acids: CATAVQGSFGTGELFF.